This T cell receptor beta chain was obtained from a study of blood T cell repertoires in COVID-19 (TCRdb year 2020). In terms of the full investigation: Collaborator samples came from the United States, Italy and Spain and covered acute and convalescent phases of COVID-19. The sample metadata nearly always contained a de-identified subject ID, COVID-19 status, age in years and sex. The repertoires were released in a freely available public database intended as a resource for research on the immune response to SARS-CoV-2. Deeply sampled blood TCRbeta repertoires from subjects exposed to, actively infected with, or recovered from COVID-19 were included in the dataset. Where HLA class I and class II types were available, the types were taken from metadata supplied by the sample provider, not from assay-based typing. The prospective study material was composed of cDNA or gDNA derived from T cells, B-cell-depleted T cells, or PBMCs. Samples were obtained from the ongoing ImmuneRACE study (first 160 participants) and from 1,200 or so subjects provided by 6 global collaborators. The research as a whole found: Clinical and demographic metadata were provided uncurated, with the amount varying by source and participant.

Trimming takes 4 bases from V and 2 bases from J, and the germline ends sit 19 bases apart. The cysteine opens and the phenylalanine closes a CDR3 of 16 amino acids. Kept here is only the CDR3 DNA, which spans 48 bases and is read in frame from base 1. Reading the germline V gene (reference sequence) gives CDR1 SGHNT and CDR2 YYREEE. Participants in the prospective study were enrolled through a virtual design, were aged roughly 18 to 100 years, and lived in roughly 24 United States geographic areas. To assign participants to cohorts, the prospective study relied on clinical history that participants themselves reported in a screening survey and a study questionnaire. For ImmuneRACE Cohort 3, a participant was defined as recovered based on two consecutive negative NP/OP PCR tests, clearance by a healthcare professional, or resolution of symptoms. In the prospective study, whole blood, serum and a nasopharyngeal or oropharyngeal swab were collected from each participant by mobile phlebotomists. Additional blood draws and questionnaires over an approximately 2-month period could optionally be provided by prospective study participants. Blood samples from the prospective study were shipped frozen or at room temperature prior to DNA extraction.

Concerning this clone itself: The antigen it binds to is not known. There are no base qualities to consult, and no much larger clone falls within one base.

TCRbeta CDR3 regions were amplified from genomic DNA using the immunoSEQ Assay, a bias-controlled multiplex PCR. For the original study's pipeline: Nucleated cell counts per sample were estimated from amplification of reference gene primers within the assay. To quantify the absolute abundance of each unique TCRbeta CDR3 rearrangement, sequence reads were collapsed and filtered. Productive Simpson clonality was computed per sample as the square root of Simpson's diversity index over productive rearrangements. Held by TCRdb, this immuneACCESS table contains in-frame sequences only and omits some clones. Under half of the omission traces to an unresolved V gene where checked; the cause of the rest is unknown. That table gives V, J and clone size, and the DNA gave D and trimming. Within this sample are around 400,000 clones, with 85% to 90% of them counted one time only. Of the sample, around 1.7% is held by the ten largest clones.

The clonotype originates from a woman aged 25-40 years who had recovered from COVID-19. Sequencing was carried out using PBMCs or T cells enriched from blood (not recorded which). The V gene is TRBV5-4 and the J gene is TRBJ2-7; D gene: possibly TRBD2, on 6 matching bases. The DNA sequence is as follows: TGTGCCAGCAGCGGGGGGAATCTAGCGAAACCCTACGAGCAGTACTTC. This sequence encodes CASSGGNLAKPYEQYF.